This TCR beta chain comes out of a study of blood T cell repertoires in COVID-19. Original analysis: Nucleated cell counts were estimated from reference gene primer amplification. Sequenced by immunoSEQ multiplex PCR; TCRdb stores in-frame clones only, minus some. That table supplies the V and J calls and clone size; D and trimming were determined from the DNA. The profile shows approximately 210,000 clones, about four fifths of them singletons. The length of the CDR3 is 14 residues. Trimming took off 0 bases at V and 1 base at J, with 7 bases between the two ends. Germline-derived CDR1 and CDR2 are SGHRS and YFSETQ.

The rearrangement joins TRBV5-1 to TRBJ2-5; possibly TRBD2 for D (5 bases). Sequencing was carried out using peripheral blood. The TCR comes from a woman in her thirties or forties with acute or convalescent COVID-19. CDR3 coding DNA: TGCGCCAGCAGCTTGGCGACTACCCAAGAGACCCAGTACTTC. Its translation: CASSLATTQETQYF. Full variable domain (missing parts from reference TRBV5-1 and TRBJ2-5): KAGVTQTPRYLIKTRGQQVTLSCSPISGHRSVSWYQQTPGQGLQFLFEYFSETQRNKGNFPGRFSGRQFSNSRSEMNVSTLELGDSALYLCASSLATTQETQYFGPGTRLLVL.